This TCR beta chain originates from a study of cytomegalovirus exposure and HLA in healthy donors. The PCR was carried out with 60 Vbeta primers and 13 Jbeta primers. Generated by immunoSEQ multiplex PCR, the TCRdb table keeps only in-frame clones and is missing some. The table has 45,000 or so clones, roughly 69% seen once; the top ten hold less than 3.5%. The CDR3 covers 15 residues. V lost 6 bases to trimming and J lost 0 bases, with 15 bases between them. CDR1 is MNHEY and CDR2 is SVGAGI in the germline V gene. This TCR was recovered from a woman between 25 and 40 years old in good health and CMV-seronegative. The chain uses TRBV6-5 and TRBJ2-7; no clear D gene. The sequenced material came from PBMCs. DNA of the CDR3: TGTGCCAGCAGGCCCGTAGCCCTAAGCTCCTACGAGCAGTACTTC. It is translated as CASRPVALSSYEQYF.